This TCR beta chain was documented in a study of T-cell memory formation after mild COVID-19. This clonotype was counted between two and nine times. The CDR3 has 15 amino acids. V lost 1 base and J lost 6, with 13 bases in between. CDR1 SGHTA and CDR2 FQGNSA come from the germline V gene. TCRdb reprocessed the 5' RACE reads with MiXCR, giving one entry per CDR3 protein. The sample lists more than 450,000 distinct CDR3 sequences; 15% to 20% were seen once. This chain links TRBV7-2 with TRBJ1-5; TRBD1 is a possible D gene (5 bases). This clonotype was obtained from an adult woman who had mild COVID-19 (a few samples of this study predate the infection). Cell type and time point are not known. The sample comprised PBMCs or a T cell subset sorted from them (not recorded which). DNA of the CDR3: TGTGCCAGCAGCTTAGTTTATGGGGGGGGTCAGCCCCAGCATTTT. It translates to CASSLVYGGGQPQHF.